This is a list of T cell receptor beta chains from one sample in a study of a mutant IDH1 vaccine in newly diagnosed glioma. Sequencing used immunoSEQ multiplex PCR; TCRdb keeps in-frame clones, though not all of them. The data show over 50,000 clones, over 75% seen once. No antigen is known for these receptors. This specimen consisted of PBMCs, obtained from a glioma patient whose treatment included an IDH1 peptide vaccine. All receptors come from a woman aged 40-49 years with glioma. Some clones in this sample may be carry-over from other donors' samples. The CDR3 runs from the conserved cysteine through the conserved F or W. A D gene is named only where the DNA matches it firmly. Clone size appears in some rows only: once, few, many, or a class for an expanded clone.

J gene	V gene	clone size	D gene	CDR3 protein	CDR3 DNA
TRBJ2-3	TRBV6-6	NA	TRBD1	CASSQPQGAADTQYF	TGTGCCAGCAGCCAACCACAGGGGGCGGCAGATACGCAGTATTTT
TRBJ2-7	TRBV11-2	NA	TRBD1	CASSPYRTGAYEQYF	TGTGCCAGCAGCCCCTACCGGACAGGGGCCTACGAGCAGTACTTC
TRBJ1-2	TRBV5-1	NA	NA	CASSLAGQLGYTF	TGCGCCAGCAGCTTGGCCGGACAGCTTGGCTACACCTTC
TRBJ2-6	TRBV4-2	NA	NA	CASSRSSTGISGANVLTF	TGTGCCAGCAGCCGAAGTTCGACAGGCATCTCTGGGGCCAACGTCCTGACTTTC
TRBJ1-5	TRBV6-1	NA	NA	CASSEKRAEDQPQHF	TGTGCCAGCAGTGAAAAACGGGCAGAAGATCAGCCCCAGCATTTT
TRBJ2-3	TRBV2	NA	NA	CASYSPSGRYTDTQYF	TGTGCCAGCTATTCACCCAGCGGACGCTACACAGATACGCAGTATTTT
TRBJ1-2	TRBV6-5	NA	TRBD1	CASRVTDRDAGYTF	TGTGCCAGCAGGGTGACGGACAGGGATGCTGGCTACACCTTC
TRBJ1-3	TRBV5-1	NA	NA	CASSWDGSPENTIYF	TGCGCCAGCAGCTGGGACGGCAGTCCGGAAAACACCATATATTTT
TRBJ1-4	TRBV19	NA	TRBD1	CASSRGTGVKEKLFF	TGTGCCAGTAGCCGAGGGACAGGGGTAAAAGAAAAACTGTTTTTT
TRBJ2-6	TRBV10-3	NA	TRBD1	CAISPGTGLNGANVLTF	TGTGCCATCAGTCCCGGGACAGGGCTGAATGGGGCCAACGTCCTGACTTTC
TRBJ1-3	TRBV11-2	NA	NA	CASSVDSPGNTIYF	TGTGCCAGCAGCGTCGACAGCCCTGGAAACACCATATATTTT
TRBJ2-7	TRBV28	NA	TRBD1	CASSKDRAYEQYF	TGTGCCAGCAGTAAGGACAGGGCCTACGAGCAGTACTTC
TRBJ2-5	TRBV30	NA	NA	CAWRNAQGAETQYF	TGTGCCTGGAGAAATGCGCAGGGCGCGGAGACCCAGTACTTC
TRBJ2-5	TRBV5-6	few	NA	CASRSLGGETQYF	TGTGCCAGCAGGTCACTAGGGGGAGAGACCCAGTACTTC
TRBJ1-1	TRBV19	NA	NA	CASLLGPTEAFF	TGTGCCAGCCTCTTGGGGCCAACTGAAGCTTTCTTT
TRBJ2-2	TRBV6-6	NA	NA	CASSYSGENTGELFF	TGTGCCAGCAGTTACAGTGGGGAGAACACCGGGGAGCTGTTTTTT